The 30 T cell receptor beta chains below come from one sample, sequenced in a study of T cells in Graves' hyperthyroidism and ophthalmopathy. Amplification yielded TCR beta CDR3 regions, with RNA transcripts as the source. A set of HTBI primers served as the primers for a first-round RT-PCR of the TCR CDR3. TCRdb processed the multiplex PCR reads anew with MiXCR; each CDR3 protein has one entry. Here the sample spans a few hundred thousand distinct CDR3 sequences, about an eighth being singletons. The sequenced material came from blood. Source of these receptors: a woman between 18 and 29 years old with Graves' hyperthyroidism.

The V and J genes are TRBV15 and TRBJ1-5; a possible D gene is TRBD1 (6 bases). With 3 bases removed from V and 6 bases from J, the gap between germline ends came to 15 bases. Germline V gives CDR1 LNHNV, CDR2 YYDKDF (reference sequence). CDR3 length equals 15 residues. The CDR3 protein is CATSSVAGTPQPQHF. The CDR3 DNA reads TGTGCCACCAGCAGTGTTGCCGGGACACCTCAGCCCCAGCATTTT.

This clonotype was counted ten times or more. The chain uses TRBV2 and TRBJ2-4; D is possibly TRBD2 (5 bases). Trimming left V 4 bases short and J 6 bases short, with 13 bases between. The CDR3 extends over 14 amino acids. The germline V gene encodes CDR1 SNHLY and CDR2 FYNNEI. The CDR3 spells CASSGEAALNIQYF. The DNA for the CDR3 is TGTGCCAGCAGTGGTGAAGCGGCACTAAACATTCAGTACTTC.

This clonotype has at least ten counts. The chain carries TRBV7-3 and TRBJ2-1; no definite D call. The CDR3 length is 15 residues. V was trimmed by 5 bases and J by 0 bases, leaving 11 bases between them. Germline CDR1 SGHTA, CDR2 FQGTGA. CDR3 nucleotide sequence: TGTGCCAGCAGCGGAGACCATCGCTCCTACAATGAGCAGTTCTTC. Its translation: CASSGDHRSYNEQFF. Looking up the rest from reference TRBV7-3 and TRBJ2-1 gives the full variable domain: GAGVSQTPSNKVTEKGKYVELRCDPISGHTALYWYRQSLGQGPEFLIYFQGTGAADDSGLPNDRFFAVRPEGSVSTLKIQRTERGDSAVYLCASSGDHRSYNEQFFGPGTRLTVL.

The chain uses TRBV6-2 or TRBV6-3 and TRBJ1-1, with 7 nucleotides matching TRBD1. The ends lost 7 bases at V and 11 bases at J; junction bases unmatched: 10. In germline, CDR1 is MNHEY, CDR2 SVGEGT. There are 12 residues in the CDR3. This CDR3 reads CASTSGRGKAFF. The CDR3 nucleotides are TGTGCCAGCACCAGCGGCAGGGGGAAGGCTTTCTTT.

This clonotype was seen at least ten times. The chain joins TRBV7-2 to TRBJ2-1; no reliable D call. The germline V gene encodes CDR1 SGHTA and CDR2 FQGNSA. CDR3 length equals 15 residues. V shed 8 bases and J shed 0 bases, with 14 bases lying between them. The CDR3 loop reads CASVPYLSSYNEQFF. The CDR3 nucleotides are TGTGCCAGCGTGCCTTATCTAAGCTCCTACAATGAGCAGTTCTTC.

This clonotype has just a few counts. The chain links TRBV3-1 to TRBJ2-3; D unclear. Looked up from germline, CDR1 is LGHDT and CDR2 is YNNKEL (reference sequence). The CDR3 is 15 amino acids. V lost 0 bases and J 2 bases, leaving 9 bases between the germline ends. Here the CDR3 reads CASSQDPAPTDTQYF. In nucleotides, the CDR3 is TGTGCCAGCAGCCAAGATCCAGCCCCCACAGATACGCAGTATTTT.

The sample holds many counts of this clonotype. The CDR3 nucleotides read TGTGCCAGCAGCTTAGGGGTGGAGGAAAAACTGTTTTTT. Residues: CASSLGVEEKLFF. The chain joins TRBV7-2 to TRBJ1-4; D unclear. Looked up from germline, CDR1 is SGHTA and CDR2 is FQGNSA. V gave up 1 base and J gave up 8 bases, with 8 bases separating them. CDR3 size: 13 residues.

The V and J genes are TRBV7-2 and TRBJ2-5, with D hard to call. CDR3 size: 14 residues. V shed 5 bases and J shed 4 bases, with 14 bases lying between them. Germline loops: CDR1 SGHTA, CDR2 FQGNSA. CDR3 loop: CASSPEWGTETQYF. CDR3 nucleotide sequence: TGTGCCAGCAGCCCGGAGTGGGGTACAGAGACCCAGTACTTC.

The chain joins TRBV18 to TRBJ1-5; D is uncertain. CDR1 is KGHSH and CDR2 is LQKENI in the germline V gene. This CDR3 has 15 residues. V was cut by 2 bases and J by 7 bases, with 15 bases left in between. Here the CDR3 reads CASSPGTASSQPQHF. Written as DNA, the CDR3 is TGTGCCAGCTCACCAGGAACCGCCTCCAGCCAGCCCCAGCATTTT. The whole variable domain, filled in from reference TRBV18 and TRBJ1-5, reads NAGVMQNPRHLVRRRGQEARLRCSPMKGHSHVYWYRQLPEEGLKFMVYLQKENIIDESGMPKERFSAEFPKEGPSILRIQQVVRGDSAAYFCASSPGTASSQPQHFGDGTRLSIL.

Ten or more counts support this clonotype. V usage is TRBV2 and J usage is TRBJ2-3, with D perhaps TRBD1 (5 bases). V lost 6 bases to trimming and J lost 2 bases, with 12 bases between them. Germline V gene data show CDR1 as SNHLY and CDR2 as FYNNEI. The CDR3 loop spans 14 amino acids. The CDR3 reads CASRQESTTDTQYF. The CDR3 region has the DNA TGTGCCAGCAGACAGGAGTCAACCACAGATACGCAGTATTTT. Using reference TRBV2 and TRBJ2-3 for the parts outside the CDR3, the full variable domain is EPEVTQTPSHQVTQMGQEVILRCVPISNHLYFYWYRQILGQKVEFLVSFYNNEISEKSEIFDDQFSVERPDGSNFTLKIRSTKLEDSAMYFCASRQESTTDTQYFGPGTRLTVL.

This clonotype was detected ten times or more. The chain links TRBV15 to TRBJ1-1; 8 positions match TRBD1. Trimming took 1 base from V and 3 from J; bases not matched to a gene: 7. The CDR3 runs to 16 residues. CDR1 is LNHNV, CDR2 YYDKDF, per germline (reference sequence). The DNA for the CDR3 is TGTGCCACCAGCAGAGTGGCAGGGGGCATTGACACTGAAGCTTTCTTT. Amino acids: CATSRVAGGIDTEAFF. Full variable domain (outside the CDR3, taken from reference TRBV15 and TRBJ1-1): DAMVIQNPRYQVTQFGKPVTLSCSQTLNHNVMYWYQQKSSQAPKLLFHYYDKDFNNEADTPDNFQSRRPNTSFCFLDIRSPGLGDTAMYLCATSRVAGGIDTEAFFGQGTRLTVV.

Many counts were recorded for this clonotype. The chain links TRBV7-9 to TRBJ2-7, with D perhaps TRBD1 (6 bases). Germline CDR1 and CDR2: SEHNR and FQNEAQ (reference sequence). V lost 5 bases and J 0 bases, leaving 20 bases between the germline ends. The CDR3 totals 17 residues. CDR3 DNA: TGTGCCAGCAGCAGCACCTGGGACACCAAGAGCTCCTACGAGCAGTACTTC. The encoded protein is CASSSTWDTKSSYEQYF.

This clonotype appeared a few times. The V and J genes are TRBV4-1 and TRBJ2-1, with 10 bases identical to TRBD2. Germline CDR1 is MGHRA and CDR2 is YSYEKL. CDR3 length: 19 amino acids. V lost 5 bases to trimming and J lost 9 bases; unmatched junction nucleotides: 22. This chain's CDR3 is CASSTRDSLTSGNLGEQFF. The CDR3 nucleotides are TGCGCCAGCAGCACCCGGGACAGCCTTACTAGCGGGAACCTGGGTGAGCAGTTCTTC.

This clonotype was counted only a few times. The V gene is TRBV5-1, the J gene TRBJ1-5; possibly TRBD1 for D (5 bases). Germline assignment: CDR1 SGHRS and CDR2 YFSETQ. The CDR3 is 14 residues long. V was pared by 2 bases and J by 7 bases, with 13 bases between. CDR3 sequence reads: CASSFEGSGQPQHF. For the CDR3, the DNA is TGCGCCAGCAGCTTCGAAGGGTCAGGGCAGCCCCAGCATTTT.

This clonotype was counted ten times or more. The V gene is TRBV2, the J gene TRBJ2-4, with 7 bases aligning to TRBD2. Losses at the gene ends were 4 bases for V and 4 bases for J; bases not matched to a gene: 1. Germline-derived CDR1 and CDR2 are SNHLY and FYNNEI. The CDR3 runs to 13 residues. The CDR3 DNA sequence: TGTGCCAGCAGTGTGGGACTAAAAAACATTCAGTACTTC. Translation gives CASSVGLKNIQYF.

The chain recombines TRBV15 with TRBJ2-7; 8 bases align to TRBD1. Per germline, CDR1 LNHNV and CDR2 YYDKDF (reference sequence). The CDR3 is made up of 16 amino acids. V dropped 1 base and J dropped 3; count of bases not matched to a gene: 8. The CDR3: CATSRGTGSRVYEQYF. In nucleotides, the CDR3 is TGTGCCACCAGCAGAGGGACAGGGAGTCGCGTCTACGAGCAGTACTTC.

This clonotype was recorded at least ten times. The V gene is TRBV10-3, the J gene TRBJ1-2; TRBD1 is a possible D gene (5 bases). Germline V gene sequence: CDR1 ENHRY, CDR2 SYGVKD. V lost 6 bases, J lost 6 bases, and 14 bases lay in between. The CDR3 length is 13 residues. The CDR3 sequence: CAISFDRPDGYTF. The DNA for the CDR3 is TGTGCCATCAGCTTCGACAGACCCGATGGCTACACCTTC.

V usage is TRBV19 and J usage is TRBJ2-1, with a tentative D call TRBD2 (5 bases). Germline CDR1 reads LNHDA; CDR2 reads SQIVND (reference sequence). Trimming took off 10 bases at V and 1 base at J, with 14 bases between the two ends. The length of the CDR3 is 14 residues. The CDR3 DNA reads TGTGCCATAGCGAAACTAGGTTCCTACAATGAGCAGTTCTTC. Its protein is CAIAKLGSYNEQFF.

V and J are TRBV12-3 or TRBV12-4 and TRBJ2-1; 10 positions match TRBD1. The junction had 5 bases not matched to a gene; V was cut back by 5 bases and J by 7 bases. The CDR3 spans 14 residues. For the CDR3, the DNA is TGTGCCAGCAGTCGGACAGGGGGACGGAATGAGCAGTTCTTC. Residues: CASSRTGGRNEQFF.

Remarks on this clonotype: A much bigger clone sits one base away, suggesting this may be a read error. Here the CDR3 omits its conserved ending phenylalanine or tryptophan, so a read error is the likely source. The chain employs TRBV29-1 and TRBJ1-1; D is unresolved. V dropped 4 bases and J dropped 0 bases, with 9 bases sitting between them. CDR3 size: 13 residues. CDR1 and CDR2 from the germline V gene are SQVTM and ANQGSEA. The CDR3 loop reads CSVAPDMNTEAFL. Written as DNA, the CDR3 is TGCAGCGTTGCGCCAGATATGAACACTGAAGCTTTCCTT.

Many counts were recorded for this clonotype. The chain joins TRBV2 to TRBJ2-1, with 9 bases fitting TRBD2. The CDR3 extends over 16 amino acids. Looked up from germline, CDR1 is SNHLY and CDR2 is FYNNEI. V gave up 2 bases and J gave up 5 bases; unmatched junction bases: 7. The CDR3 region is CASSELAGRPDNEQFF. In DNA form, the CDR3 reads TGTGCCAGCAGTGAACTAGCGGGACGACCGGACAATGAGCAGTTCTTC.

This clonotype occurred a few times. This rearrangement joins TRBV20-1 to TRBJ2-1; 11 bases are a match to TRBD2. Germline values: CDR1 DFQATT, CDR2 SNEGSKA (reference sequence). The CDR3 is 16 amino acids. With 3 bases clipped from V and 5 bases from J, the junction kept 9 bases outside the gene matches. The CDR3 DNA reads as TGCAGTGCTAGGGGACTAGCGGACCCTATAGACAATGAGCAGTTCTTC. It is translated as CSARGLADPIDNEQFF.

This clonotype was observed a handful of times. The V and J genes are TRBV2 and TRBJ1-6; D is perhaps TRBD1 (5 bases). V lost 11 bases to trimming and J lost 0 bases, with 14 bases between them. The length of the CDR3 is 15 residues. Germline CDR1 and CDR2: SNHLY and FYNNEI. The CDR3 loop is CAGGTESSYNSPLHF. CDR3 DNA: TGTGCCGGAGGGACCGAGAGCTCCTATAATTCACCCCTCCACTTT.

The CDR3 region has the DNA TGCGCCAGCACCTCCGGGACAGGGGGTACTCAGCCCCAGCATTTT. Translation: CASTSGTGGTQPQHF. V and J are TRBV10-2 and TRBJ1-5; 11 bases line up with TRBD1. Germline V gene data show CDR1 as WSHSY and CDR2 as SAAADI. V lost 7 bases, J lost 6 bases, and 8 bases stayed unmatched. CDR3 length equals 15 residues.

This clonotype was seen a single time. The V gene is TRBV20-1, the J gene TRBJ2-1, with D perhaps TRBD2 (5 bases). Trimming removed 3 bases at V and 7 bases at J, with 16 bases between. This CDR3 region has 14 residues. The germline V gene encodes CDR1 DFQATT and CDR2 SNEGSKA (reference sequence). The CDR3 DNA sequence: TGCAGTGCTAGTAGAGCCCCCTCGGGGAATGAGCAGTTCTTC. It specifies CSASRAPSGNEQFF.

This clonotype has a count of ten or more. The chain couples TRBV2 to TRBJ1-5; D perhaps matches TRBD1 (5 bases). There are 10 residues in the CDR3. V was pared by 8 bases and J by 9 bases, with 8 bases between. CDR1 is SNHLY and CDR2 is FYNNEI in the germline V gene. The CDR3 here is CASGGWPQHF. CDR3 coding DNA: TGTGCCAGCGGGGGGTGGCCCCAGCATTTT.

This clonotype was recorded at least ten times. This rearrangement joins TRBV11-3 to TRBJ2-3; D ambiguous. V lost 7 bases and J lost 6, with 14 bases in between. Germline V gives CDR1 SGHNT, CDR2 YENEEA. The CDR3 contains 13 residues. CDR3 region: CASTEEEDDTQYF. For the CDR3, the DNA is TGTGCCAGCACCGAGGAAGAGGACGATACGCAGTATTTT.

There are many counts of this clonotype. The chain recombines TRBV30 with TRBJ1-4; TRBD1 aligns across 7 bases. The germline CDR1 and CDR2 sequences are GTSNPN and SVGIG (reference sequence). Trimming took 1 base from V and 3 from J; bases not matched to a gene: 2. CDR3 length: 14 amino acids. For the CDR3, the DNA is TGTGCCTGGAGTGCCGGGACAGCTAATGAAAAACTGTTTTTT. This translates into CAWSAGTANEKLFF.

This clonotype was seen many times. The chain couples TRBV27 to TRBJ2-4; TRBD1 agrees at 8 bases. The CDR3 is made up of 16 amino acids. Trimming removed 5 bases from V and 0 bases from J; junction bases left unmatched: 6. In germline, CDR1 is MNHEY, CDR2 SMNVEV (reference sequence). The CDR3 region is CASSPRTGKAKNIQYF. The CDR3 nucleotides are TGTGCCAGCAGTCCAAGGACAGGGAAAGCCAAAAACATTCAGTACTTC.

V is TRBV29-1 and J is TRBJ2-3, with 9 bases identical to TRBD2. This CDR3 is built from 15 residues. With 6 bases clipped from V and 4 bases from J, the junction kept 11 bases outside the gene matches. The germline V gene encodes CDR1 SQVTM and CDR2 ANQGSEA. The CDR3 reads CSVEGLARGPDTQYF. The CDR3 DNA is TGCAGCGTAGAGGGACTAGCACGAGGGCCAGATACGCAGTATTTT.